Listed here are 27 T cell receptor beta chains from one sample, sequenced in a study of blood T cell repertoires in COVID-19 (dated by TCRdb to the early 2020s). Libraries were built with the immunoSEQ multiplex PCR assay. Entries here come from immuneACCESS through TCRdb and include only in-frame sequences with V and J called. Some clones fail to appear in such tables; in the studies checked, an unresolved V gene covers under half of the shortfall, and the cause of the remainder is unknown. For this sample the table gives 100,000 to 150,000 clones, of which around 81% were detected only once. The ten largest clones represent about 9.5% of the sample. The sequencing sample was made of peripheral blood. These receptors came from a man aged 40-55 years with active or convalescent COVID-19.

In this sample, this clone turned up once. This rearrangement joins TRBV19 to TRBJ2-3, with TRBD1 matching over 11 bases. Germline CDR1 reads LNHDA; CDR2 reads SQIVND (reference sequence). This CDR3 comprises 15 residues. V dropped 2 bases and J dropped 4; count of bases not matched to a gene: 2. The CDR3 loop is CASSIRTGGADTQYF. In nucleotides, the CDR3 is TGTGCCAGTAGTATAAGGACAGGGGGCGCAGATACGCAGTATTTT.

The chain carries TRBV4-2 and TRBJ2-2; TRBD2 aligns across 10 bases. The CDR3 is 18 residues long. The germline gives CDR1 LGHNA, CDR2 YNFKEQ. The ends lost 3 bases at V and 4 bases at J; junction bases unmatched: 11. CDR3 in amino acids: CASSHLTNSGGPTGELFF. In DNA form, the CDR3 reads TGTGCCAGCAGCCATCTAACCAATAGCGGGGGGCCCACCGGGGAGCTGTTTTTT.

The chain carries TRBV9 and TRBJ2-7, with D hard to call. V gave up 3 bases and J gave up 4 bases, with 5 bases separating them. The germline CDR1 and CDR2 sequences are SGDLS and YYNGEE. The CDR3 spans 11 residues. The CDR3 DNA reads as TGTGCCAGCAGCGGAGAGTACGAGCAGTACTTC. This encodes CASSGEYEQYF.

The J gene is TRBJ2-7, the V gene TRBV2, with 7 bases identical to TRBD1. This CDR3 region has 14 residues. V lost 3 bases and J lost 3; bases outside the gene matches: 5. Looked up from germline, CDR1 is SNHLY and CDR2 is FYNNEI. The CDR3 here is CASSERQGLYEQYF. CDR3 nucleotides: TGTGCCAGCAGTGAGAGACAGGGCCTCTACGAGCAGTACTTC.

The rearrangement joins TRBV5-1 to TRBJ1-3; tentative D call: TRBD1 (5 bases). Trimming left V 1 base short and J 6 bases short, with 11 bases between. The CDR3 runs to 14 residues. The germline CDR1 and CDR2 sequences are SGHRS and YFSETQ. DNA for the CDR3: TGCGCCAGCAGCTTGCGGGGGATGGAAAACACCATATATTTT. The encoded protein is CASSLRGMENTIYF.

This chain links TRBV6-5 with TRBJ1-2, with 10 positions matching TRBD1. The trim removed 7 bases at V and 8 bases at J, leaving 4 bases unmatched. This CDR3 comprises 12 residues. Per germline, CDR1 MNHEY and CDR2 SVGAGI. This CDR3 is CASTGTGVGYTF. CDR3 DNA sequence: TGTGCCAGCACCGGGACAGGGGTCGGCTACACCTTC.

The rearrangement links TRBV6-5 to TRBJ2-7; the match to TRBD1 covers 7 bases. The CDR3 loop spans 14 amino acids. Trimming at V came to 2 bases and at J to 6 bases, leaving 7 bases not matched to a gene. The V gene's germline CDR1 is MNHEY and CDR2 SVGAGI. The CDR3 reads CASSYPGQRSEQYF. The CDR3 region has the DNA TGTGCCAGCAGTTACCCGGGACAGCGTTCCGAGCAGTACTTC.

The chain recombines TRBV19 with TRBJ2-7, with D perhaps TRBD1 (6 bases). Germline lookup yields CDR1 LNHDA and CDR2 SQIVND (reference sequence). This CDR3 has 13 amino acids. V lost 6 bases to trimming and J lost 2 bases, with 11 bases between them. The CDR3 sequence: CASRRGQAYEQYF. Here the CDR3 DNA reads TGTGCCAGTAGAAGGGGACAAGCCTACGAGCAGTACTTC.

The V and J genes are TRBV7-3 and TRBJ2-7; TRBD1 matches at 10 bases. With V trimmed by 5 bases and J by 4 bases, 2 bases remained unmatched. This CDR3 has 13 amino acids. The V gene's germline CDR1 is SGHTA and CDR2 FQGTGA. The CDR3 coding sequence is TGTGCCAGCAGCAGGGACAGGGGATACGAGCAGTACTTC. Its protein product is CASSRDRGYEQYF.

This clone has just a few counts. The chain carries TRBV6-5 and TRBJ2-7; 8 positions match TRBD1. Losses at the gene ends were 0 bases for V and 6 bases for J; bases not matched to a gene: 10. CDR3 length: 16 amino acids. CDR1 MNHEY and CDR2 SVGAGI come from the germline V gene. The CDR3 nucleotides read TGTGCCAGCAGTTACTCCGCCCCAGACAGGGGAGGCGAGCAGTACTTC. Residues: CASSYSAPDRGGEQYF.

The rearrangement joins TRBV10-1 to TRBJ2-7; 8 bases map to TRBD1. Germline CDR1 is WNHNN and CDR2 is SYGVQD (reference sequence). The CDR3 is 13 amino acids. The V segment lost 2 bases and the J segment 4 bases; nucleotides outside the gene matches: 1. The CDR3 here is CASSERQGYEQYF. In nucleotides, the CDR3 is TGCGCCAGCAGTGAGAGACAGGGGTACGAGCAGTACTTC.

The count of this clone is one. V is TRBV12-3 or TRBV12-4 and J is TRBJ1-4; TRBD1 is a possible D gene (6 bases). V lost 2 bases and J lost 11, with 12 bases in between. The CDR3 extends over 13 amino acids. The DNA of the CDR3 is TGTGCCAGCAGTTTACCTACAGGGTCCAAACTGTTTTTT. Amino acid sequence: CASSLPTGSKLFF.

This clone occurred a few times. The chain is built from TRBV27 and TRBJ1-5; D is ambiguous. CDR1 and CDR2 from the germline V gene are MNHEY and SMNVEV (reference sequence). The CDR3 runs 16 residues. Between the trimmed V and J ends, which lost 6 bases and 1 base, there was a span of 16 bases. This CDR3 is CASRWEPPGSNQPQHF. The CDR3 nucleotides are TGTGCCAGCAGATGGGAGCCCCCCGGGAGCAATCAGCCCCAGCATTTT.

The chain employs TRBV5-1 and TRBJ2-5; 11 bases match TRBD2. V was clipped by 0 bases and J by 2 bases; unmatched bases: 6. Germline loops: CDR1 SGHRS, CDR2 YFSETQ. This CDR3 has 17 residues. CDR3 protein: CASSLGVSGGAQETQYF. Here the CDR3 DNA reads TGCGCCAGCAGCTTGGGCGTTAGCGGGGGGGCTCAAGAGACCCAGTACTTC.

The chain carries TRBV6-5 and TRBJ1-5; D not resolved. Germline V CDR1 and CDR2: MNHEY, SVGAGI. The V and J ends lost 0 bases and 1 base respectively, with 7 bases between them. The CDR3 covers 15 residues. The CDR3 region has the DNA TGTGCCAGCAGTTACTCGGTCGGGAGCAATCAGCCCCAGCATTTT. This encodes CASSYSVGSNQPQHF.

The chain couples TRBV29-1 to TRBJ2-5; D unclear. This CDR3 has 12 amino acids. Germline V CDR1 and CDR2: SQVTM, ANQGSEA. Trimming left V 2 bases short and J 0 bases short, with 4 bases between. CDR3 loop: CSVELDQETQYF. Here the CDR3 DNA reads TGCAGCGTTGAACTCGACCAAGAGACCCAGTACTTC.

This chain joins TRBV13 and TRBJ2-7, with D perhaps matching TRBD1 (5 bases). Germline lookup yields CDR1 PRHDT and CDR2 FYEKMQ (reference sequence). The V and J ends lost 0 bases and 4 bases respectively, with 10 bases between them. CDR3 length: 14 residues. The CDR3 sequence is CASSLGLGAYEQYF. DNA of the CDR3: TGTGCCAGCAGCTTAGGTCTAGGGGCTTACGAGCAGTACTTC.

J is TRBJ2-3 and V is TRBV7-2, with a possible D match to TRBD2 (5 bases). Germline loops: CDR1 SGHTA, CDR2 FQGNSA. CDR3 size: 16 residues. Trimming left V 5 bases short and J 1 base short, with 16 bases between. In DNA form, the CDR3 reads TGTGCCAGCAGCCCCCGGTCGGGCGGGCGCACAGATACGCAGTATTTT. Amino acid sequence: CASSPRSGGRTDTQYF. Full variable domain (missing parts from reference TRBV7-2 and TRBJ2-3): GAGVSQSPSNKVTEKGKDVELRCDPISGHTALYWYRQSLGQGLEFLIYFQGNSAPDKSGLPSDRFSAERTGGSVSTLTIQRTQQEDSAVYLCASSPRSGGRTDTQYFGPGTRLTVL.

This clone has only a few counts. This chain uses TRBV5-1 with TRBJ2-3; 8 bases align to TRBD1. V shed 2 bases and J 5 bases; nucleotides not matched to a gene: 7. Per the germline V gene, CDR1 is SGHRS and CDR2 is YFSETQ. The CDR3 extends over 15 amino acids. This CDR3 reads CASSLQGVAGDTQYF. The CDR3 nucleotides are TGCGCCAGCAGCTTACAGGGGGTTGCAGGAGATACGCAGTATTTT.

This rearrangement joins TRBV7-8 to TRBJ2-7; TRBD2 matches at 13 bases. Germline lookup yields CDR1 SGHVS and CDR2 FQNEAQ. The V gene end was trimmed by 1 base and the J gene end by 4 bases; junction bases not matched to a gene: 4. The CDR3 sequence is 16 residues long. This CDR3 reads CASSLEAGLAGYEQYF. As DNA, the CDR3 is TGTGCCAGCAGCTTAGAGGCGGGACTAGCGGGGTACGAGCAGTACTTC.

V and J are TRBV7-2 and TRBJ1-2; the D is unclear. The CDR3 is made up of 15 amino acids. In germline, CDR1 is SGHTA, CDR2 FQGNSA. Trimming pared 1 base from V and 8 bases from J, leaving 17 bases between. The CDR3 nucleotides are TGTGCCAGCAGCTTAGGGGCCAGCCGATCTCCGGGCTACACCTTC. It is translated as CASSLGASRSPGYTF.

This rearrangement joins TRBV18 to TRBJ2-1; possibly TRBD1 for D (5 bases). With 2 bases removed from V and 4 bases from J, the gap between germline ends came to 6 bases. CDR1 KGHSH and CDR2 LQKENI come from the germline V gene. The CDR3 totals 13 residues. CDR3 amino acids: CASSPRQYNEQFF. In DNA form, the CDR3 reads TGTGCCAGCTCACCAAGACAGTACAATGAGCAGTTCTTC.

This rearrangement joins TRBV7-2 to TRBJ2-1, with TRBD2 matching over 9 bases. V lost 4 bases to trimming and J lost 3 bases; unmatched junction nucleotides: 7. CDR3 length: 16 residues. Germline V gene lookup returns CDR1 SGHTA and CDR2 FQGNSA. The CDR3: CASSWGSGGRYNEQFF. The CDR3 nucleotides read TGTGCCAGCAGCTGGGGCAGCGGGGGGCGCTACAATGAGCAGTTCTTC.

The chain couples TRBV7-2 to TRBJ2-7; 12 bases match TRBD1. The CDR3 totals 14 residues. CDR1 and CDR2 (germline): SGHTA, FQGNSA. The J segment lost 2 bases and the V segment lost 5 bases, leaving 1 base of the junction unmatched. CDR3 sequence reads: CASSGTGGPYEQYF. The CDR3 DNA sequence: TGTGCCAGCAGCGGGACAGGGGGCCCCTACGAGCAGTACTTC.

J is TRBJ2-7 and V is TRBV12-3 or TRBV12-4; D possibly corresponds to TRBD2 (5 bases). This CDR3 region has 13 residues. Trimming stripped 1 base from V and 7 bases from J, with 11 bases between. DNA for the CDR3: TGTGCCAGCAGTTTAGTCACGCCGGGGGAGCAGTACTTC. It specifies CASSLVTPGEQYF.

This clone was detected only once. V usage is TRBV30 and J usage is TRBJ1-2, with 7 nucleotides matching TRBD1. This CDR3 is 15 amino acids long. The trim removed 5 bases at V and 4 bases at J, leaving 13 bases unmatched. Germline assignment: CDR1 GTSNPN and CDR2 SVGIG (reference sequence). The CDR3 loop reads CAWAPPGTVSYGYTF. CDR3 in DNA: TGTGCCTGGGCCCCGCCGGGGACAGTAAGCTATGGCTACACCTTC.

Here the CDR3 reads CASSPAGINYGYTF. The DNA for the CDR3 is TGTGCCAGCAGCCCCGCAGGCATAAACTATGGCTACACCTTC. The V and J genes are TRBV27 and TRBJ1-2; no clear D. Trimming pared 6 bases from V and 2 bases from J, leaving 13 bases between. CDR3 length: 14 amino acids. In germline, CDR1 is MNHEY, CDR2 SMNVEV (reference sequence).